This note documents a single T cell receptor beta chain sequence. The record originates from a study of shared clonotypes between healthy human individuals. The V gene's germline CDR1 is KGHSH and CDR2 LQKENI. The V and J ends lost 3 bases and 0 bases respectively, with 14 bases between them. The CDR3 loop spans 16 amino acids. Clones were sequenced by immunoSEQ multiplex PCR, and TCRdb holds only the in-frame ones, with some missing. The sample lists 2.5 million or so clones, more than 90% occurring once. The V gene is TRBV18, the J gene TRBJ1-1, with D possibly matching TRBD1 (5 bases). The sequenced sample consisted of naive CD4+ T cells sorted from blood. Documented subset: CD45RA+ positively selected. The origin of this receptor is a young man in good health. The CDR3 region has the DNA TGTGCCAGCTCACCCCCGGGGGTCAGTATGAACACTGAAGCTTTCTTT. Residues: CASSPPGVSMNTEAFF.